Below are 3 T cell receptor beta chains sequenced from a single sample in a study of a mutant IDH1 vaccine in newly diagnosed glioma. Profiling relied on immunoSEQ multiplex PCR, and the TCRdb table lists in-frame clones only, not all of them. This sample has around 25,000 clones, with approximately 79% found just once. As to time point: week 5, during vaccination. Topical imiquimod was applied with each vaccine dose, which held 300 ug of mutant IDH1 20-mer peptide. These receptors have no known antigen. The sample was PBMCs, taken from a glioma patient whose treatment included an IDH1 peptide vaccine. These receptor sequences come from a man aged 35 to 55 with glioma. Some clones in this sample may be carry-over from other donors' samples.

The V and J genes are TRBV5-4 and TRBJ1-1; a possible D gene is TRBD1 (6 bases). V was trimmed by 0 bases and J by 3 bases, leaving 9 bases between them. In germline, CDR1 is SGHNT, CDR2 YYREEE (reference sequence). The CDR3 spans 14 residues. This CDR3 reads CASSLGAGDTEAFF. In DNA, the CDR3 is TGTGCCAGCAGCTTGGGGGCAGGGGACACTGAAGCTTTCTTT.

The chain is built from TRBV5-4 and TRBJ2-3, with D perhaps matching TRBD1 (6 bases). V shed 0 bases and J shed 1 base, with 9 bases lying between them. This CDR3 region has 15 residues. Per germline, CDR1 SGHNT and CDR2 YYREEE (reference sequence). CDR3: CASSLGGQGTDTQYF. The CDR3, as DNA: TGTGCCAGCAGCTTGGGGGGGCAAGGCACAGATACGCAGTATTTT.

J is TRBJ1-1 and V is TRBV21-1. TRBV21-1 is recorded as a pseudogene. The CDR3 runs 17 residues. The CDR3 spells CASSKYKGGQTNTEAFF. CDR3 nucleotides: TGTGCCAGCAGCAAATATAAGGGCGGGCAGACGAACACTGAAGCTTTCTTT.